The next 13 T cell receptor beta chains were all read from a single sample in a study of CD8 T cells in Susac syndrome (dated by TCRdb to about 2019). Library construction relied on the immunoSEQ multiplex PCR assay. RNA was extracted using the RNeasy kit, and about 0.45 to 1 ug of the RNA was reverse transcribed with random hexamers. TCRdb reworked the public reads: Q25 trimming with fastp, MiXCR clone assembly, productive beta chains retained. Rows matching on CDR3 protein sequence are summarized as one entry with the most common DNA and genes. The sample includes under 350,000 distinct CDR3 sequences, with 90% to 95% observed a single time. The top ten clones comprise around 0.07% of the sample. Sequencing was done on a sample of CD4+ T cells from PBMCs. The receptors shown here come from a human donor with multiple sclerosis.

The CDR3 protein is CATSARGVQETQYF. CDR3 DNA sequence: TGTGCCACCAGTGCGAGGGGGGTCCAAGAGACCCAGTACTTC. The chain has TRBV24-1 and TRBJ2-5, with D tentatively TRBD1 or TRBD2 (6 bases each). CDR3 length: 14 amino acids. Trimming stripped 5 bases from V and 1 base from J, with 10 bases between. CDR1 and CDR2 from the germline V gene are KGHDR and SFDVKD.

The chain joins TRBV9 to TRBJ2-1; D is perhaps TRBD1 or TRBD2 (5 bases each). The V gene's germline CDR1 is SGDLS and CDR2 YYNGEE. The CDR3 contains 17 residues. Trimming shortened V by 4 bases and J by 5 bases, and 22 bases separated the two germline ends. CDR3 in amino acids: CASSSRREGREDNEQFF. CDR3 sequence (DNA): TGTGCCAGCAGCTCCCGACGTGAGGGGCGAGAGGACAATGAGCAGTTCTTC.

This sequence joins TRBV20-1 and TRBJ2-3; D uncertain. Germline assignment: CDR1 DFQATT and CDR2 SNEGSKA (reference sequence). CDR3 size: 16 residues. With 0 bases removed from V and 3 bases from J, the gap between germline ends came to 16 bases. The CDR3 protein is CSARDLRSLATDTQYF. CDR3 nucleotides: TGCAGTGCTAGAGATCTTCGAAGTCTCGCGACAGATACGCAGTATTTT.

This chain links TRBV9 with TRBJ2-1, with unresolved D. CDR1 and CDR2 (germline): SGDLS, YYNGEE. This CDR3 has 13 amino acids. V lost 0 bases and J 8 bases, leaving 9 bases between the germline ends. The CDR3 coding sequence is TGTGCCAGCAGCGTAGGCGTAGGCCATGAGCAGTTCTTC. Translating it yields CASSVGVGHEQFF.

CDR3 nucleotide sequence: TGTGCCAGCAGCGGGGGGACAGGGGGAGATCAGCCCCAGCATTTT. Translation: CASSGGTGGDQPQHF. The J gene is TRBJ1-5, the V gene TRBV7-3, with TRBD1 matching 11 bases. V dropped 5 bases and J dropped 5; count of bases not matched to a gene: 5. The CDR3 totals 15 residues. Germline CDR1 and CDR2: SGHTA and FQGTGA. The full variable domain, its missing parts supplied by reference TRBV7-3 and TRBJ1-5, is GAGVSQTPSNKVTEKGKYVELRCDPISGHTALYWYRQSLGQGPEFLIYFQGTGAADDSGLPNDRFFAVRPEGSVSTLKIQRTERGDSAVYLCASSGGTGGDQPQHFGDGTRLSIL.

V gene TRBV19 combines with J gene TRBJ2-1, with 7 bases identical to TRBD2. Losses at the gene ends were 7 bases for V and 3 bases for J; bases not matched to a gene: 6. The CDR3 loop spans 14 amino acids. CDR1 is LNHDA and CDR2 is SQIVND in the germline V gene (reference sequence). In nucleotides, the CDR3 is TGTGCCAGTAATGGGGGGAGGGGCTACAATGAGCAGTTCTTC. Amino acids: CASNGGRGYNEQFF.

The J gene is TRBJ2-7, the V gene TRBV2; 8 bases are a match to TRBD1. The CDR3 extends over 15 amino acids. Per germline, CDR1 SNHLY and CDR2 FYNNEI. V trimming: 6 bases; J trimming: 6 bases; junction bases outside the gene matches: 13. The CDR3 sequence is CASRTDRERYREQYF. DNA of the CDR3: TGTGCCAGCAGGACGGACAGGGAGAGGTATCGCGAGCAGTACTTC. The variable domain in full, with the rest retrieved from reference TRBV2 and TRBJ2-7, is EPEVTQTPSHQVTQMGQEVILRCVPISNHLYFYWYRQILGQKVEFLVSFYNNEISEKSEIFDDQFSVERPDGSNFTLKIRSTKLEDSAMYFCASRTDRERYREQYFGPGTRLTVT.

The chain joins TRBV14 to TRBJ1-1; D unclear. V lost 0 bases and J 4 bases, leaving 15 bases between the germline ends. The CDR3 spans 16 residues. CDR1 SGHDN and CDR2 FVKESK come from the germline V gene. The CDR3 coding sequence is TGTGCCAGCAGCCAAGATTTCGTCGGGGTGGGCACTGAAGCTTTCTTT. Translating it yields CASSQDFVGVGTEAFF.

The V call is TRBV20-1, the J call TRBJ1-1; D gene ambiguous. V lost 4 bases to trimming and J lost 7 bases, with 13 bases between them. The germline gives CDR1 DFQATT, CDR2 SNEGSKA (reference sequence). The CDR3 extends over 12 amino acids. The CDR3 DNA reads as TGCAGTGCTAACCGTGCCGCGGATGAAGCTTTCTTT. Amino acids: CSANRAADEAFF.

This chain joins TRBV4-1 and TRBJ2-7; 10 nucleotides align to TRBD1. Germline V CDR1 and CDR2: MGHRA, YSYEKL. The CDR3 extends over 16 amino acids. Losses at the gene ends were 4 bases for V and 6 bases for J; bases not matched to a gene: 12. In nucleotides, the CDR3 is TGCGCCAGCAGCCCGGGGGCCGGGACAGGGGCGGGCGAGCAGTACTTC. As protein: CASSPGAGTGAGEQYF.

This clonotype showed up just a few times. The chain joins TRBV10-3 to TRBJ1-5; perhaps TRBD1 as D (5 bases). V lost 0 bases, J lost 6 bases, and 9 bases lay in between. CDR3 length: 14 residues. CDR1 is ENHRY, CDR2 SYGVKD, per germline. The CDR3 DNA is TGTGCCATCAGTGAGTCTGGGGGGAGTCAGCCCCAGCATTTT. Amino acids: CAISESGGSQPQHF.

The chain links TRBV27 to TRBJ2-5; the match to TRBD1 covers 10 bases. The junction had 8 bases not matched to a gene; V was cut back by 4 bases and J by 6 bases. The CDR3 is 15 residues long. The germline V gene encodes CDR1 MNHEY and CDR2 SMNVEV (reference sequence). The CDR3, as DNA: TGTGCCAGCAGTTCCCCCGGGACAGGGGATAAGACCCAGTACTTC. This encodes CASSSPGTGDKTQYF.

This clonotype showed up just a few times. The CDR3 DNA reads as TGTGCCAGCAGCTCCCTCGGGGGGGCCCCCGCCGGGGAGCTGTTTTTT. Protein sequence: CASSSLGGAPAGELFF. V usage is TRBV7-3 and J usage is TRBJ2-2; 8 nucleotides agree with TRBD2. Germline CDR1 is SGHTA and CDR2 is FQGTGA. The CDR3 covers 16 residues. The V and J ends lost 4 bases and 6 bases, in that order; junction bases with no gene match: 10.